This T cell receptor beta chain appears in the sequencing data of a study of T cell changes during pregnancy in multiple sclerosis. Sequencing was performed with immunoSEQ multiplex PCR; in TCRdb, only in-frame clones are kept and a portion is missing. The sample lists roughly 59,000 clones, approximately 89% occurring once. From germline, CDR1 is SGHTA and CDR2 FQGNSA. With 1 base removed from V and 6 bases from J, the gap between germline ends came to 6 bases. This CDR3 contains 12 residues. The chain is built from TRBV7-2 and TRBJ1-2; D gene unclear. This receptor was identified in a female donor in good health, enrolled as a control in a pregnancy study. Sequencing was performed on peripheral blood, taken in the third trimester of pregnancy. CDR3 region: CASSLVTDGYTF. CDR3 bases: TGTGCCAGCAGCTTAGTAACGGATGGCTACACCTTC.